Below are 9 T cell receptor beta chains sequenced from a single sample in a study of shared clonotypes between healthy human individuals. Here immunoSEQ multiplex PCR was the method, and the copy in TCRdb shows in-frame clones only, minus some. The sample contains about 1.4 million clones, 96% of which appear only once. The sample was naive CD4+ T cells sorted from blood. The subset denotes: CD45RA+ positively selected. The source is a man aged 30-40 years in good health.

The V call is TRBV5-4, the J call TRBJ2-7, with D perhaps TRBD2 (5 bases). Germline V gene data show CDR1 as SGHNT and CDR2 as YYREEE (reference sequence). V was clipped by 4 bases and J by 5 bases, with 19 bases between them. The CDR3 loop spans 15 amino acids. The CDR3 sequence is CASSVQSTAGDEQYF. CDR3 nucleotide sequence: TGTGCCAGCAGCGTTCAGAGCACGGCCGGGGACGAGCAGTACTTC.

The CDR3 DNA sequence: TGCGCCAGCAGCACCGGGACAGGAGCTTACAATGAGCAGTTCTTC. Amino acid sequence: CASSTGTGAYNEQFF. The chain links TRBV5-1 to TRBJ2-1, with 8 nucleotides matching TRBD1. Losses at the gene ends were 4 bases for V and 4 bases for J; bases not matched to a gene: 7. This CDR3 is built from 15 residues. Germline assignment: CDR1 SGHRS and CDR2 YFSETQ.

The chain links TRBV5-1 to TRBJ2-5, with D uncertain. Looked up from germline, CDR1 is SGHRS and CDR2 is YFSETQ. V was clipped by 4 bases and J by 1 base, with 17 bases between them. The CDR3 consists of 16 residues. This chain's CDR3 is CASSPVVSTGQETQYF. The CDR3 DNA reads TGCGCCAGCAGCCCAGTGGTGTCAACTGGCCAAGAGACCCAGTACTTC.

The CDR3 region has the DNA TGTGCCAGCAGCCAATCCCTCCAGGGGTTCACAGATACGCAGTATTTT. It encodes CASSQSLQGFTDTQYF. The chain links TRBV11-2 to TRBJ2-3; the D gene is possibly TRBD1 (6 bases). This CDR3 is built from 16 residues. V was clipped by 5 bases and J by 2 bases, with 17 bases between them. Germline loops: CDR1 SGHAT, CDR2 FQNNGV.

This clone was picked up one time. The rearrangement joins TRBV7-2 to TRBJ1-5; 10 positions agree with TRBD1. CDR1 is SGHTA, CDR2 FQGNSA, per germline. This CDR3 spans 15 amino acids. V was clipped by 1 base and J by 6 bases; unmatched bases: 3. In nucleotides, the CDR3 is TGTGCCAGCAGCTTAGGGGGACAGGGGTTTCAGCCCCAGCATTTT. Translated: CASSLGGQGFQPQHF. The whole variable domain, remainder taken from reference TRBV7-2 and TRBJ1-5, is GAGVSQSPSNKVTEKGKDVELRCDPISGHTALYWYRQSLGQGLEFLIYFQGNSAPDKSGLPSDRFSAERTGGSVSTLTIQRTQQEDSAVYLCASSLGGQGFQPQHFGDGTRLSIL.

V is TRBV29-1 and J is TRBJ2-1, with 7 nucleotides matching TRBD2. The CDR3 contains 14 residues. The germline CDR1 and CDR2 sequences are SQVTM and ANQGSEA. V lost 5 bases to trimming and J lost 8 bases; unmatched junction nucleotides: 12. As DNA, the CDR3 is TGCAGCGTTAGATGGCGGGAGAGTATTTATGAGCAGTTCTTC. Its translation is CSVRWRESIYEQFF.

The genes are TRBV7-2 and TRBJ1-4; a possible D gene is TRBD1 (6 bases). Germline CDR1 is SGHTA and CDR2 is FQGNSA. The V and J ends lost 3 bases and 0 bases respectively, with 14 bases between them. CDR3 size: 17 residues. CDR3 DNA: TGTGCCAGCAGCTTTCAGGGGTGGGGACCAACTAATGAAAAACTGTTTTTT. It is translated as CASSFQGWGPTNEKLFF.

This chain joins TRBV5-1 and TRBJ1-1; TRBD1 might be the D (5 bases). The germline gives CDR1 SGHRS, CDR2 YFSETQ. This CDR3 has 13 amino acids. Trimming removed 5 bases at V and 0 bases at J, with 8 bases between. The CDR3 spells CASRGLMNTEAFF. The CDR3 nucleotides read TGCGCCAGCAGGGGGCTGATGAACACTGAAGCTTTCTTT.

V usage is TRBV7-9 and J usage is TRBJ1-4; D gene uncertain. Trimming removed 6 bases at V and 13 bases at J, with 15 bases between. There are 12 residues in the CDR3. Germline V gives CDR1 SEHNR, CDR2 FQNEAQ (reference sequence). CDR3 protein: CASSPPDVRLFF. CDR3 bases: TGTGCCAGCAGTCCTCCCGACGTTAGACTGTTTTTT.